These T cell receptor beta chains were read from a single sample in a study of blood T cell repertoires in COVID-19. The table came from immunoSEQ multiplex PCR; TCRdb's copy has only in-frame clones and leaves some out. The sample records about 160,000 clones, over 70% being singletons. Input material: PBMCs or T cells enriched from blood (not recorded which). The receptors here all came from a woman between 50 and 59 years old in a cohort exposed to, infected with or recovered from COVID-19 (not recorded which). Both conserved end residues are part of each CDR3. A D gene is named only where the DNA matches it firmly. Size is stated for part of the rows, as once, few or many counts, or as a class when the clone is expanded.

D	size	V	J	DNA	CDR3
NA	NA	TRBV5-6	TRBJ2-7	TGTGCCAGCAGCACTACCCGGATGAGAGAGCAGTACTTC	CASSTTRMREQYF
NA	NA	TRBV5-1	TRBJ2-5	TGCGCCAGCAGCATCCCATCATCAGGGGAAGGGGCCCAAGAGACCCAGTACTTC	CASSIPSSGEGAQETQYF
TRBD2	NA	TRBV7-3	TRBJ2-2	TGTGCCAGCAGCTTTGTTGGCGGGAGGGTAAACACCGGGGAGCTGTTTTTT	CASSFVGGRVNTGELFF
NA	NA	TRBV5-1	TRBJ1-6	TGCGCCAGCAGCTTAGTAGGACAGAATTCACCCCTCCACTTT	CASSLVGQNSPLHF
TRBD1	NA	TRBV5-1	TRBJ1-1	TGCGCCAGCAGCTTGGGCCCGACAGGGGGCATGAACACTGAAGCTTTCTTT	CASSLGPTGGMNTEAFF
NA	NA	TRBV6-6	TRBJ2-5	TGTGCCAGCAACCCTGATGGAGGTCAAGAGACCCAGTACTTC	CASNPDGGQETQYF
TRBD1	few	TRBV6-1	TRBJ2-2	TGTGCCAGCAGTGACCGACAGGGTCTCAGGGAGCTGTTTTTT	CASSDRQGLRELFF
TRBD2	NA	TRBV6-5	TRBJ2-7	TGTGCCAGCAGTGACTCCTTTAGCGGGAAAGGGGAGCAGTACTTC	CASSDSFSGKGEQYF
NA	NA	TRBV6-2/TRBV6-3	TRBJ2-5	TGTGCCAGCGGCCTCGGGGAGACCCAGTACTTC	CASGLGETQYF
TRBD1	NA	TRBV28	TRBJ1-5	TGTGCCAGCAGTTTATTGACAGGGAATAGCAATCAGCCCCAGCATTTT	CASSLLTGNSNQPQHF
TRBD1	NA	TRBV13	TRBJ2-5	TGTGCCAGCGGACAGGGAGCAGAGACCCAGTACTTC	CASGQGAETQYF
TRBD2	NA	TRBV4-3	TRBJ2-2	TGCGCCAGCAGCCAAGATCTCCCTAGCGGGGGCACCGGGGAGCTGTTTTTT	CASSQDLPSGGTGELFF
NA	NA	TRBV7-6	TRBJ1-1	TGTGCCAGCAGCTTAGACCAGGGTTCGACTGAAGCTTTCTTT	CASSLDQGSTEAFF
TRBD1	NA	TRBV7-2	TRBJ1-3	TGTGCCAGCAGCCCGGGACAGGGGGCTTCAGGAAACACCATATATTTT	CASSPGQGASGNTIYF
TRBD2	NA	TRBV13	TRBJ2-3	TGTGCCAGCAGCTCTCCGGGAAGATTACTAGCGGGAGAGTTTGGGACAGATACGCAGTATTTT	CASSSPGRLLAGEFGTDTQYF
TRBD2	NA	TRBV6-5	TRBJ2-1	TGTGCCGCGAGGGCGGGAGATTCCCACAATGAGCAGTTCTTC	CAARAGDSHNEQFF
TRBD1	NA	TRBV10-3	TRBJ1-2	TGTGCCATCAGTGAGCCGGACAGGGGTATGGGCTACACCTTC	CAISEPDRGMGYTF
NA	NA	TRBV2	TRBJ2-1	TGTGCCAGCAGGATGACTCCTTCGAAGTATAATGAGCAGTTCTTC	CASRMTPSKYNEQFF
NA	NA	TRBV27	TRBJ2-5	TGTGCCAGCAGAAGGACCGGGAACCAAGAGACCCAGTACTTC	CASRRTGNQETQYF
NA	NA	TRBV5-1	TRBJ1-1	TGCGCCAGCAGCCGGGAGGTCAGTGTTAACACTGAAGCTTTCTTT	CASSREVSVNTEAFF
NA	NA	TRBV27	TRBJ1-4	TGTGCCAGCAGGGATACAGGATCGGGTAAACTGTTTTTT	CASRDTGSGKLFF
NA	NA	TRBV5-4	TRBJ2-2	TGTGCCTGCTTGACGAGGGGGGGGACCGGGGAGCTGTTTTTT	CACLTRGGTGELFF
TRBD2	NA	TRBV5-4	TRBJ2-1	TGTGCCAGCAGCTTGGTCTACGGGGGGGCCTACAATGAGCAGTTCTTC	CASSLVYGGAYNEQFF
TRBD1	NA	TRBV6-1	TRBJ1-5	TGTGCCAGCAGTGACCCGACAGGGGCTGTACAGCCCCAGCATTTT	CASSDPTGAVQPQHF
TRBD2	NA	TRBV15	TRBJ2-7	TGTGCCACCAGCAGAGGTCAAGAAGCGGGGGGTCTTTACGAGCAGTACTTC	CATSRGQEAGGLYEQYF
TRBD2	few	TRBV7-6	TRBJ2-7	TGTGCCAGCAGCTTAGAGGGTAGCGGGGTTCCCTACGAGCAGTACTTC	CASSLEGSGVPYEQYF
TRBD1	NA	TRBV6-5	TRBJ1-5	TGTGCCAGCAGCCCAGGACAGGGAAATCAGCCCCAGCATTTT	CASSPGQGNQPQHF
TRBD1	NA	TRBV29-1	TRBJ2-5	TGCAGCGTTGAATCCCTTCTGACAGGGGGAGAAAAGACCCAGTACTTC	CSVESLLTGGEKTQYF
TRBD1	NA	TRBV14	TRBJ2-3	TGTGCCAGCAGCCCTAGTACAGGGGATAGGATCACAGATACGCAGTATTTT	CASSPSTGDRITDTQYF
TRBD1	NA	TRBV4-3	TRBJ1-2	TGCGCCAGCAGCCAAGATTCGGGACAGGGGGCGTTTAACTATGGCTACACCTTC	CASSQDSGQGAFNYGYTF
TRBD2	once	TRBV10-3	TRBJ2-2	TGTGCCATCAGCGGACTAGCGGGGGGGCCAGGCACCGGGGAGCTGTTTTTT	CAISGLAGGPGTGELFF
TRBD2	NA	TRBV28	TRBJ2-3	TGTGCCAGCAGTTCTAGCGGGGGCGCAACCACAGATACGCAGTATTTT	CASSSSGGATTDTQYF
NA	NA	TRBV28	TRBJ1-5	TGTGCCAGCAGTCTCTGGACAGCCGGGGATAACAATCAGCCCCAGCATTTT	CASSLWTAGDNNQPQHF
NA	few	TRBV10-1	TRBJ1-1	TGCGCCAAGGGGGAGACGAACACTGAAGCTTTCTTT	CAKGETNTEAFF
TRBD1	NA	TRBV7-9	TRBJ1-2	TGTGCCAGCAGCCAGGGGGTCGGCTATGGCTACACCTTC	CASSQGVGYGYTF
NA	once	TRBV9	TRBJ1-4	TGTGCCAGCAGCGTCGGGGGAAAGGGTGGAGAAAAACTGTTTTTT	CASSVGGKGGEKLFF
TRBD1	NA	TRBV19	TRBJ2-5	TGTGCCAGTAGTCGACAGGGGGCCTGGGAGACCCAGTACTTC	CASSRQGAWETQYF
TRBD2	NA	TRBV30	TRBJ2-3	TGTGCCTGGATCCCGTCGGGGGGGGGCACAGATACGCAGTATTTT	CAWIPSGGGTDTQYF
NA	NA	TRBV19	TRBJ2-1	TGTGCCAGTAGTATGGGGCAGGCTCATATCAATGAGCAGTTCTTC	CASSMGQAHINEQFF
TRBD1	NA	TRBV4-2	TRBJ2-5	TGTGCCAGCAGCCAGCAGACAGGGGTCGAGACCCAGTACTTC	CASSQQTGVETQYF
TRBD1	NA	TRBV28	TRBJ1-2	TGTGCCAGCAGTTTAGGACAGGGGGGTAATGGCTACACCTTC	CASSLGQGGNGYTF
NA	once	TRBV9	TRBJ2-1	TGTGCCAGCAGCGTAATGGGCGAGCAGTTCTTC	CASSVMGEQFF
NA	NA	TRBV25-1	TRBJ2-3	TGTGCCAGCAGTACCAGGGGTAGGACAGATACGCAGTATTTT	CASSTRGRTDTQYF
TRBD1	NA	TRBV28	TRBJ1-2	TGTGCCAGCAGTTTAGGACAGGGGGGCTACACCTTC	CASSLGQGGYTF
NA	NA	TRBV4-3	TRBJ2-7	TGCGCCAGCAGCCAAGGCCCTACAGTTGTTGGGTCCCACGAGCAGTACTTC	CASSQGPTVVGSHEQYF
NA	NA	TRBV15	TRBJ2-7	TGTGCCACCAGCAGAGATGTGAGCGAAGGCACCTACGAGCAGTACTTC	CATSRDVSEGTYEQYF
NA	NA	TRBV6-1	TRBJ1-1	TGTGCCAGCAGTGAAGTATACACAGGGAGCACTGAAGCTTTCTTT	CASSEVYTGSTEAFF
TRBD1	NA	TRBV30	TRBJ1-4	TGTGCCTGGAGTGGGGGACAGGGGGGAGGATTTCAACTATTTACTAATGAAAAACTGTTTTTT	CAWSGGQGGGFQLFTNEKLFF
NA	NA	TRBV20-1	TRBJ2-7	TGCAGTGCTAGTCAAAGAGGGAAAAACTACGAGCAGTACTTC	CSASQRGKNYEQYF
NA	medium-sized	TRBV6-5	TRBJ1-5	TGTGCCAGCAGACCTCCGGGGAGTAGCAATCAGCCCCAGCATTTT	CASRPPGSSNQPQHF
NA	NA	TRBV28	TRBJ1-2	TGTGCCAGCAGTTTATGGGAAACCGGGGACTATGGCTACACCTTC	CASSLWETGDYGYTF
TRBD1	NA	TRBV28	TRBJ2-5	TGTGCCAGCAGTAGACCGGGACAGGGGGCTTTGAGAGAGACCCAGTACTTC	CASSRPGQGALRETQYF
NA	NA	TRBV6-5	TRBJ2-3	TGTGCCAGCAGTTATGAGGGAAAGCAGTATTTT	CASSYEGKQYF
NA	NA	TRBV28	TRBJ1-6	TGTGCCAGCAGTTTATACCCCCGCGGGGGGCAGGGTTCACCCCTCCACTTT	CASSLYPRGGQGSPLHF